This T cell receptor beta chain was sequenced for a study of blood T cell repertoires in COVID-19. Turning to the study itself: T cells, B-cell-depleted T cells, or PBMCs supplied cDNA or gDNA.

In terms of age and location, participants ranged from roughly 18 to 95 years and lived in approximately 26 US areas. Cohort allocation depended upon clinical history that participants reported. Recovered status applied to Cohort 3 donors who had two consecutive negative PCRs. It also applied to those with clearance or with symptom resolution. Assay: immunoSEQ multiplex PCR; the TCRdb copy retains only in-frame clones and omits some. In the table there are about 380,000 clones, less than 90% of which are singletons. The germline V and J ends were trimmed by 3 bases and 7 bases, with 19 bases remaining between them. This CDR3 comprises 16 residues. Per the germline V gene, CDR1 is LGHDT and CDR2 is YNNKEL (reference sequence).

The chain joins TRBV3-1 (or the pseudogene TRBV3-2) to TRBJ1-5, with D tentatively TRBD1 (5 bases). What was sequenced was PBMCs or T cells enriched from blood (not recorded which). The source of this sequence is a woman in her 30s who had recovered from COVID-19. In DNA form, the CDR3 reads TGTGCCAGCAGCCACTCGGGCAGGGTCCCTTCGCAGCCCCAGCATTTT. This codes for CASSHSGRVPSQPQHF.